The clone carrying this TCR beta chain occurred a few times. Antigen unknown. The junction departs from germline at one end; a sequencing error may be responsible. This sample was included in a study of CD8+ T cells in alopecia areata. The CDR3 spans 8 residues. Germline V CDR1 and CDR2: SNHLY, FYNNEI. The treatment denotes: oral pan-JAK inhibitor, 5-10 mg twice daily. After isolation, RNA underwent reverse transcription to generate cDNA as the sequencing template. Using immunoSEQ multiplex PCR, the repertoire was profiled, and TCRdb retains in-frame clones only, with some absent. The sample lists some 200,000 clones; around three fifths were seen once. The study's findings and limits: Scalp data also include sequences from resident alphabeta T cells of normal skin. Tofacitinib did not eliminate many expanded lesional clones from scalp or blood.

The chain joins TRBV2 to TRBJ2-3; no clear D gene. The specimen was CD8+ T cells sorted from blood, collected at week 24, from a patient treated with tofacitinib. The TCR was taken from a human donor with alopecia areata. CDR3 sequence (DNA): TGCAACACAGATACGCAGTATTTT. Protein product: CNTDTQYF.